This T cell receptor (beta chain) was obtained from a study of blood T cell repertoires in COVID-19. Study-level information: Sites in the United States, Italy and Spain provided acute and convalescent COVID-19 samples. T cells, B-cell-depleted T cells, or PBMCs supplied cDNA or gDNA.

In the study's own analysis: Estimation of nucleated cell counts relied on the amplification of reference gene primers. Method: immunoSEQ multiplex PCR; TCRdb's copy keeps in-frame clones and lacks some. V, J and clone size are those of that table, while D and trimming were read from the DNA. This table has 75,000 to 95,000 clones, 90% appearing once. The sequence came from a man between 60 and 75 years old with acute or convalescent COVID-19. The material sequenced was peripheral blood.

The CDR3 DNA reads TGTGCCAGCAGTGAACCCTTCCGGGCTAACTATGGCTACACCTTC. Its protein product is CASSEPFRANYGYTF. The chain carries TRBV2 and TRBJ1-2; D is uncertain. Per germline, CDR1 SNHLY and CDR2 FYNNEI. The germline V and J ends were trimmed by 2 bases and 0 bases, with 10 bases remaining between them. The CDR3 length is 15 residues.